This is a list of T cell receptor beta chains from one sample in a study of post-analysis software for immune sequencing data. TCRdb passed the PCR reads through MiXCR, listing each CDR3 protein once. The sample comprises approximately 660,000 distinct CDR3 sequences, approximately 60% of which are singletons, and 10% to 12% rests with the top ten. The specimen was blood. The receptors derive from a girl aged 2-10 years with multiple sclerosis. Both conserved end residues are part of each CDR3. The D gene is left open where the match is weak. Not every row has a clone size; where given, it reads once, few, many or a size class.

TRBV4-1	TRBJ2-7	TRBD1	15	-	TGCGCCAGCAGCCCCCCCGGGACAGGGGGAGTCGAGCAGTACTTC	CASSPPGTGGVEQYF
TRBV5-1	TRBJ1-3	-	16	-	TGCGCCAGCAGCTCGGGAGCAGGGAACTCTGGAGACACCATATATTTT	CASSSGAGNSGDTIYF
TRBV20-1	TRBJ2-4	-	14	few	TGCAGTGCCGCCCTTGGGGCAGGGCTGGACATTCAGTACTTC	CSAALGAGLDIQYF
TRBV29-1	TRBJ1-1	-	13	few	TGCAGCGTTGAGCACTCCCTGAACACTGAAGCTTTCTTT	CSVEHSLNTEAFF
TRBV4-3	TRBJ2-3	-	15	-	TGCGCCAGCAGCCAAGAAGGGCAGGACACAGATACGCAGTATTTT	CASSQEGQDTDTQYF
TRBV20-1	TRBJ1-6	-	14	few	TGCAGTGCCCCGTTCGCAGGTTATAATTCACCCCTCCACTTT	CSAPFAGYNSPLHF
TRBV12-3/TRBV12-4	TRBJ2-7	-	12	once	TGTGCCAGCAGTATTACTTACCCCGAGCAGTACTTC	CASSITYPEQYF
TRBV28	TRBJ2-5	TRBD2	18	-	TGTGCCGGCAGTTTATCGTCGGTGTTAGCGGGACTAGAAGAGACCCAGTACTTC	CAGSLSSVLAGLEETQYF
TRBV7-9	TRBJ1-1	-	12	-	TGTGCCAGCAGCTTAGTTGACAGAGAAGCTTTCTTT	CASSLVDREAFF
TRBV29-1	TRBJ1-1	-	14	few	TGCAGCGTTGTCCCCCCTAGGACGAACACTGAAGCTTTCTTT	CSVVPPRTNTEAFF
TRBV5-1	TRBJ1-5	-	14	-	TGCGCCAGCAGCTTTGGGGGATTTAATCAGCCCCAGCATTTT	CASSFGGFNQPQHF
TRBV12-3/TRBV12-4	TRBJ2-7	-	12	-	TGTGCCAGCAGTGCCGGGACTTCCCTTAAGTACTTC	CASSAGTSLKYF
TRBV27	TRBJ1-2	-	16	-	TGTGCCAGCAGTTTAAGGGGTGTGCTACCCAACTATGGCTACACCTTC	CASSLRGVLPNYGYTF
TRBV10-3	TRBJ1-2	TRBD1	13	-	TGTGCCACCATACAGGGGGCCGGCTATGGCTACACCTTC	CATIQGAGYGYTF
TRBV5-1	TRBJ2-1	-	13	once	TGCGCCAGCAGCTTGGAGTATATTGGTGAGCAGTTCTTC	CASSLEYIGEQFF
TRBV6-5	TRBJ2-7	-	16	-	TGTGCCAGCAGCGTTATGTGGGGGGACGAAAACTACGAGCAGTACTTC	CASSVMWGDENYEQYF
TRBV12-3/TRBV12-4	TRBJ2-5	-	14	-	TGTGCCAGCAGTTTTACAGGGCCGAAAGAGACCCAGTACTTC	CASSFTGPKETQYF
TRBV6-1	TRBJ2-1	-	17	-	TGTGCCAGCAGTGCAGGACTCCCTGCCTTACCCTACAATGAGCAGTTCTTC	CASSAGLPALPYNEQFF
TRBV5-1	TRBJ2-2	-	16	few	TGCGCCAGCAGTCTGGTGGACTTCATTAACACCGGGGAGCTGTTTTTT	CASSLVDFINTGELFF
TRBV12-3/TRBV12-4	TRBJ2-5	-	13	-	TGTGCCAGCAGTTTCAAGGTGCGCGAGACCCAGTACTTC	CASSFKVRETQYF
TRBV5-1	TRBJ2-1	-	15	-	TGCGCCAGCAGCTTGGTAGCGGAGCTCTACAATGAGCAGTTCTTC	CASSLVAELYNEQFF
TRBV12-3/TRBV12-4	TRBJ2-5	-	13	-	TGTGCCAGCAGTTTTTTGACACAAGAGACCCAGTACTTC	CASSFLTQETQYF
TRBV4-1	TRBJ2-7	TRBD2	16	-	TGCGCCAGCAGCCCAGAACAGCAGCGGGGGACCTACGAGCAGTACTTC	CASSPEQQRGTYEQYF
TRBV29-1	TRBJ2-1	TRBD2	14	-	TGCAGCGTTGAAGGGTCTAGCGGGAACAATGAGCAGTTCTTC	CSVEGSSGNNEQFF
TRBV29-1	TRBJ2-3	-	13	few	TGCAGCGCCAAACTCCGACTAGCAGATACGCAGTATTTT	CSAKLRLADTQYF
TRBV29-1	TRBJ2-7	TRBD1	13	-	TGCAGCGTAGGACAGGGGATCTCCTACGAGCAGTACTTC	CSVGQGISYEQYF
TRBV11-2	TRBJ1-3	-	15	-	TGTGCCAGCAGCTTAGATAAACCCCGAGGGTACACCATATATTTT	CASSLDKPRGYTIYF
TRBV12-3/TRBV12-4	TRBJ2-1	-	15	-	TGTGCCAGCAGTTTGCGGCAGGGAGCCCGAATTGAGCAGTTCTTC	CASSLRQGARIEQFF
TRBV6-5	TRBJ1-4	-	15	once	TGTGCCAGCAGTTACTCGACCGGACGTGTTGAAAAACTGTTTTTT	CASSYSTGRVEKLFF
TRBV4-3	TRBJ2-3	-	14	-	TGCGCCAGCAGCCAAGAGAAGGGATCAGATACGCAGTATTTT	CASSQEKGSDTQYF
TRBV6-5	TRBJ2-5	TRBD1	14	-	TGTGCCAGCAGTACCGGACAGGCCCCAGAGACCCAGTACTTC	CASSTGQAPETQYF
TRBV20-1	TRBJ2-1	TRBD2	14	-	TGCAGTGCTAGGACCGGGAGGTCATACAATGAGCAGTTCTTC	CSARTGRSYNEQFF
TRBV12-3/TRBV12-4	TRBJ1-1	-	12	-	TGTGCCAGCAGCTGGGGGTGGGCTGAAGCTTTCTTT	CASSWGWAEAFF
TRBV30	TRBJ1-4	-	13	-	TGTGCCTGGAGTCGACCCGACGTTGGAAAACTGTTTTTT	CAWSRPDVGKLFF
TRBV2	TRBJ2-3	TRBD1	14	-	TGTGCCAGCAGCCCTGGGACAGGGTCAGATACGCGGTATTTT	CASSPGTGSDTRYF
TRBV11-2	TRBJ2-3	-	16	-	TGTGCCAGCAGCCCTCGAGCCCGGTCACACAGAGATACGCAGTATTTT	CASSPRARSHRDTQYF
TRBV7-2	TRBJ1-2	-	15	-	TGTGCCAGCAGCTCTCACAGAATAACTAACTATGGCTACACCTTC	CASSSHRITNYGYTF
TRBV5-1	TRBJ2-1	TRBD1	15	-	TGCGCCAGCAGCCTAGACAGGGAGATCTACAATGAGCAGTTCTTC	CASSLDREIYNEQFF
TRBV7-9	TRBJ1-5	-	12	few	TGTGCCAGCAGCTTTTGGGAACAGCCCCAGCATTTT	CASSFWEQPQHF